This T cell receptor (beta chain) came from a study of control samples from healthy donors and cancer patients. As concerns this clone: Other DNA variants within this sample encode the same CDR3.

Only in-frame clones appear in the TCRdb table, and some are missing; sequencing was by immunoSEQ multiplex PCR. The sample includes roughly 120,000 clones, around 89% seen only once; the top ten take around 17%. The receptor comes from a woman aged 50 to 65 in good health. Sequenced sample: blood.

CDR3: CASSQEETQYF. In DNA, the CDR3 is TGTGCCAGCAGCCAAGAGGAGACCCAGTACTTC. The chain employs TRBV3-1 (or the pseudogene TRBV3-2) and TRBJ2-5; D not certain. Trimming took 0 bases from V and 5 from J, leaving 1 base between them. The CDR3 runs 11 residues. CDR1 LGHDT and CDR2 YNNKEL come from the germline V gene (reference sequence).